These T cell receptor beta chains were read from a single sample in a study of cytomegalovirus exposure and HLA in healthy donors. Profiling relied on immunoSEQ multiplex PCR, and the TCRdb table lists in-frame clones only, not all of them. In the table there are about 98,000 clones, roughly 81% of which are singletons. Sequenced material: PBMCs. The receptors were sampled from a middle-aged man in good health and CMV-seronegative. Each CDR3 is given with its conserved first and last residue.

TRBJ2-1 TRBV28 CASSPTSGGYNEQFF
TRBJ1-3 TRBV5-4 CASSFGQYGNTIYF
TRBJ2-2 TRBV19 CASSTTRQEVGELFF
TRBJ1-2 TRBV19 CASSNTGDGSYTF
TRBJ1-1 TRBV5-1 CASSVGQTNTEAFF
TRBJ2-1 TRBV5-1 CASSLAGGGSSYNEQFF
TRBJ2-1 TRBV6-1 CASSELLAGEGYNEQFF
TRBJ2-2 TRBV11-3 CASSPRTVAGELFF
TRBJ1-2 TRBV5-4 CASSLNRGSGYGYTF
TRBJ1-2 TRBV28 CASSSIRGNYGYTF
TRBJ2-7 TRBV4-3 CASSRGGSSYEQYF
TRBJ1-5 TRBV6-5 CASSENGEVQPQHF
TRBJ1-3 TRBV19 CASSIVGGSGNTIYF
TRBJ1-5 TRBV6-1 CASSLTQDQPQHF
TRBJ2-6 TRBV7-2 CASSLAGQGRHSGANVLTF
TRBJ1-3 TRBV1 CTSSQLLLAGNTIYF
TRBJ2-3 TRBV7-8 CASSLALAGGQTDTQYF
TRBJ2-3 TRBV11-2 CASSRQGGWSDTQYF
TRBJ1-2 TRBV7-8 CASSLGTVYGYTF
TRBJ2-7 TRBV12-5 CASGLATGARGEQYF
TRBJ1-6 TRBV4-1 CASSQDYAASSSYNSPLHF
TRBJ2-3 TRBV19 CASSRDVGPGTDTQYF
TRBJ1-2 TRBV19 CASSIAPTDGYTF
TRBJ1-5 TRBV27 CASSLSAGVNQPQHF
TRBJ1-2 TRBV28 CASSLGVRSGYGYTF
TRBJ1-1 TRBV7-2 CASSSTENTEAFF
TRBJ1-2 TRBV11-2 CASSQGHNYGYTF
TRBJ2-2 TRBV7-6 CASRPLGQGHTGELFF
TRBJ2-7 TRBV2 CASTLGQGAEQYF
TRBJ1-6 TRBV9 CASSQSGGSGALHF
TRBJ2-2 TRBV6-5 CASRRSGVTGELFF
TRBJ2-3 TRBV4-3 CASSQRLAGGQDTQYF
TRBJ1-1 TRBV10-3 CAIGGTGGTEAFF
TRBJ1-1 TRBV2 CASSERGRFTEAFF
TRBJ1-1 TRBV11-2 CASSPRGAGKAFF
TRBJ2-1 TRBV9 CASSVVVSGGLGYNEQFF